The next 17 T cell receptor beta chains were all read from a single sample in a study of identical twins. Via MiXCR, TCRdb re-called the 5' RACE reads, giving one row per CDR3 protein. The data hold some 1,600,000 distinct CDR3 sequences, with under 35% observed a single time. Sample: cord blood. The receptors were gathered from a newborn girl in good health.

The rearrangement joins TRBV18 to TRBJ1-4; D unclear. Germline lookup yields CDR1 KGHSH and CDR2 LQKENI. The CDR3 is 15 residues long. V lost 1 base and J lost 0, with 6 bases in between. This chain's CDR3 is CASSPQAATNEKLFF. CDR3 sequence (DNA): TGTGCCAGCTCACCACAGGCGGCAACTAATGAAAAACTGTTTTTT.

The chain recombines TRBV12-3 or TRBV12-4 with TRBJ1-2; 7 bases map to TRBD1. Unmatched junction bases numbered 11, after V lost 6 bases and J lost 4 bases. This CDR3 region has 15 residues. In DNA, the CDR3 is TGTGCCAGCAGAAGGGGGCAGGGCTATCTCTATGGCTACACCTTC. Its protein product is CASRRGQGYLYGYTF.

This clonotype occurred a few times. The gene calls are TRBV28 and TRBJ2-4; D possibly matches TRBD1 or TRBD2 (5 bases each). CDR3 length: 18 residues. Trimming removed 2 bases from V and 0 bases from J, with 17 bases in between. CDR1 and CDR2 from the germline V gene are MDHEN and SYDVKM. DNA for the CDR3: TGTGCCAGCAGTTTAGCAGGGACCCAACGCCTAGCCAAAAACATTCAGTACTTC. Translating gives CASSLAGTQRLAKNIQYF.

The chain recombines TRBV11-2 with TRBJ2-5; the D is unclear. Germline lookup yields CDR1 SGHAT and CDR2 FQNNGV. V was shortened by 10 bases and J by 5 bases, with 14 bases between the two germline ends. The CDR3 spans 12 residues. The chain's CDR3 is CATTLGRETQYF. The CDR3 nucleotides are TGTGCCACTACACTTGGTCGGGAGACCCAGTACTTC.

The chain combines TRBV20-1 with TRBJ2-1, with 7 bases fitting TRBD2. Per the germline V gene, CDR1 is DFQATT and CDR2 is SNEGSKA (reference sequence). The CDR3 has 15 residues. Losses at the gene ends were 0 bases for V and 5 bases for J; bases not matched to a gene: 7. The CDR3 protein is CSARDGGRTHNEQFF. Written as DNA, the CDR3 is TGCAGTGCTAGAGATGGCGGGAGAACTCACAATGAGCAGTTCTTC.

J is TRBJ2-7 and V is TRBV6-5, with D perhaps assigned TRBD1 or TRBD2 (5 bases each). With the DNA end fitting TRBJ2-5 better, the J assignment may be wrong. The CDR3 consists of 14 residues. In germline, CDR1 is MNHEY, CDR2 SVGAGI. The CDR3 nucleotides read TGTGCCAGCAGTTACTCCAGGGAGAGGGAGACCCAGTACTTC. Amino acid sequence: CASSYSRERETQYF.

This clonotype was detected a few times. The V gene is TRBV12-3 or TRBV12-4, the J gene TRBJ1-1; D unresolved. Trimming took 1 base from V and 1 from J, leaving 13 bases between them. CDR3 size: 16 residues. In DNA, the CDR3 is TGTGCCAGCAGTTTAGAGGCAGGCCGGTGGAACACTGAAGCTTTCTTT. Protein: CASSLEAGRWNTEAFF.

This sequence joins TRBV29-1 and TRBJ2-1, with TRBD1 matching 7 bases. The ends lost 1 base at V and 4 bases at J; junction bases unmatched: 7. CDR3 length: 15 residues. Germline CDR1 reads SQVTM; CDR2 reads ANQGSEA. For the CDR3, the DNA is TGCAGCGTTGAAGGGGGGACAGCCCCATACAATGAGCAGTTCTTC. This translates into CSVEGGTAPYNEQFF.

The chain combines TRBV3-1 with TRBJ2-1, with 9 bases identical to TRBD2. Trimming at V came to 4 bases and at J to 0 bases, leaving 13 bases not matched to a gene. This CDR3 contains 19 residues. Per the germline V gene, CDR1 is LGHDT and CDR2 is YNNKEL (reference sequence). The DNA for the CDR3 is TGTGCCAGCAGCCCCGATAGCGGGAGTACACGATTCTCCTACAATGAGCAGTTCTTC. This translates into CASSPDSGSTRFSYNEQFF.

Comment on this clonotype: A much larger clone lies one base from this, so it may be a read error. The chain couples TRBV5-6 to TRBJ2-1; 10 positions agree with TRBD2. Germline V gene sequence: CDR1 SGHDT, CDR2 YYEEEE. CDR3 length: 15 amino acids. Trimming took 2 bases from V and 4 from J; bases not matched to a gene: 3. The DNA of the CDR3 is TGTGCCAGCAGCTTTGAACTAGCGGGATACAATGAGCAGTTCTTC. Its translation: CASSFELAGYNEQFF.

This clonotype was found a few times. This sequence joins TRBV20-1 and TRBJ2-3, with 14 bases identical to TRBD2. J was trimmed by 4 bases and V by 4 bases; bases with no gene match: 1. Germline V gene data show CDR1 as DFQATT and CDR2 as SNEGSKA (reference sequence). This CDR3 region has 14 residues. CDR3 sequence: CSAKTSGGADTQYF. Written as DNA, the CDR3 is TGCAGTGCTAAGACTAGCGGGGGGGCAGATACGCAGTATTTT.

The sample holds a few counts of this clonotype. The chain employs TRBV12-3 or TRBV12-4 and TRBJ2-1; possible D gene TRBD2, 5 bases. V lost 3 bases to trimming and J lost 11 bases, with 8 bases between them. The CDR3 is made up of 11 amino acids. CDR3 sequence: CASSFAGKQFF. The CDR3 region has the DNA TGTGCCAGCAGTTTTGCGGGCAAGCAGTTCTTC.

The J gene is TRBJ2-1, the V gene TRBV24-1; D may match TRBD1 or TRBD2 (6 bases each). Trimming left V 9 bases short and J 1 base short, with 18 bases between. This CDR3 is built from 16 residues. Germline CDR1 KGHDR, CDR2 SFDVKD. The CDR3 DNA reads as TGTGCCACCCGGAGGGGGAGTAGCGAATCCTACAATGAGCAGTTCTTC. Translating gives CATRRGSSESYNEQFF.

This chain joins TRBV11-2 and TRBJ2-1, with D perhaps assigned TRBD1 or TRBD2 (7 bases each). The CDR3 runs 15 residues. Germline V gives CDR1 SGHAT, CDR2 FQNNGV. The V end lost 0 bases, the J end lost 8 bases, and 14 bases lay between the germline ends. The CDR3: CASSLEMAGGDEQFF. The CDR3 DNA is TGTGCCAGCAGCTTAGAGATGGCAGGGGGGGATGAGCAGTTCTTC. The variable domain in full, completed from reference TRBV11-2 and TRBJ2-1, reads EAGVAQSPRYKIIEKRQSVAFWCNPISGHATLYWYQQILGQGPKLLIQFQNNGVVDDSQLPKDRFSAERLKGVDSTLKIQPAKLEDSAVYLCASSLEMAGGDEQFFGPGTRLTVL.

The gene calls are TRBV7-2 and TRBJ1-4, with 7 bases matching TRBD1. This CDR3 region has 15 residues. J was trimmed by 7 bases and V by 1 base; bases with no gene match: 6. Germline V gene data show CDR1 as SGHTA and CDR2 as FQGNSA. The CDR3 DNA is TGTGCCAGCAGCTTAGTCGCGACAGGGACTGAAAAACTGTTTTTT. Its protein product is CASSLVATGTEKLFF. Full variable domain (missing parts from reference TRBV7-2 and TRBJ1-4): GAGVSQSPSNKVTEKGKDVELRCDPISGHTALYWYRQSLGQGLEFLIYFQGNSAPDKSGLPSDRFSAERTGGSVSTLTIQRTQQEDSAVYLCASSLVATGTEKLFFGSGTQLSVL.

V usage is TRBV4-2 and J usage is TRBJ2-3; 10 nucleotides match TRBD2. The CDR3 runs 17 residues. V was clipped by 5 bases and J by 2 bases; unmatched bases: 10. CDR1 LGHNA and CDR2 YNFKEQ come from the germline V gene. CDR3 DNA sequence: TGTGCCAGCAGCACAGGCCTGGGACTAGCGCCCACAGATACGCAGTATTTT. Its translation is CASSTGLGLAPTDTQYF.

V is TRBV18 and J is TRBJ2-7, with D perhaps matching TRBD1 (5 bases). V lost 6 bases to trimming and J lost 10 bases, with 28 bases between them. The CDR3 loop spans 16 amino acids. From germline, CDR1 is KGHSH and CDR2 LQKENI. This chain's CDR3 is CASSPLDEPVRVIQYF. The DNA for the CDR3 is TGTGCCAGCTCCCCGTTGGACGAGCCTGTCAGGGTGATCCAGTACTTC.